Presented here are 13 T cell receptor beta chains from one specimen sequenced in a study of blood T cell repertoires in COVID-19. TCRdb's copy holds only in-frame clones and misses some; the assay was immunoSEQ multiplex PCR. The sample includes 210,000 or so clones, 82% of them seen just once. Sequencing was done on a sample of peripheral blood. The source of these receptors is a woman in her thirties or forties with acute or convalescent COVID-19.

This clone was picked up one time. The rearrangement links TRBV4-1 to TRBJ1-1, with a weak D call TRBD1 (6 bases). The germline CDR1 and CDR2 sequences are MGHRA and YSYEKL. The CDR3 is 15 residues long. The germline V and J ends were trimmed by 1 base and 5 bases, with 14 bases remaining between them. In DNA, the CDR3 is TGCGCCAGCAGCCAAGTGGTACAGGGCAGGACTGAAGCTTTCTTT. Protein sequence: CASSQVVQGRTEAFF.

The chain carries TRBV12-3 or TRBV12-4 and TRBJ2-5; possible D gene TRBD2, 5 bases. V lost 3 bases, J lost 5 bases, and 10 bases lay in between. CDR3 size: 13 residues. CDR3 DNA: TGTGCCAGCAGTTTTGACCAGCGGGAGACCCAGTACTTC. Residues: CASSFDQRETQYF.

This rearrangement joins TRBV19 to TRBJ2-1, with 9 bases fitting TRBD1. The CDR3 is made up of 15 amino acids. After removal of 7 bases from V and 4 bases from J, the junction contained 8 bases not matched to a gene. Germline V gene sequence: CDR1 LNHDA, CDR2 SQIVND (reference sequence). CDR3 in DNA: TGTGCCAGTACCACGACAGGGGGAGCATACAATGAGCAGTTCTTC. The encoded protein is CASTTTGGAYNEQFF.

This rearrangement joins TRBV3-1 (or the pseudogene TRBV3-2) to TRBJ2-2; 9 nucleotides match TRBD2. This CDR3 region has 16 residues. V lost 1 base, J lost 5 bases, and 5 bases stayed unmatched. Germline CDR1 reads LGHDT; CDR2 reads YNNKEL (reference sequence). This CDR3 is CASSQVRLAATGELFF. The CDR3 DNA is TGTGCCAGCAGCCAAGTGAGACTAGCGGCGACCGGGGAGCTGTTTTTT.

The chain recombines TRBV7-9 with TRBJ2-1; D remains unclear. The CDR3 sequence is 15 residues long. The V and J ends lost 5 bases and 5 bases respectively, with 16 bases between them. The germline CDR1 and CDR2 sequences are SEHNR and FQNEAQ (reference sequence). The CDR3 region is CASSDRLGIDNEQFF. The DNA of the CDR3 is TGTGCCAGCAGCGACCGACTGGGTATCGACAATGAGCAGTTCTTC.

The V gene is TRBV29-1, the J gene TRBJ1-2; D gene uncertain. V shed 4 bases and J shed 3 bases, with 9 bases lying between them. The germline CDR1 and CDR2 sequences are SQVTM and ANQGSEA. This CDR3 spans 12 amino acids. CDR3 nucleotides: TGCAGCGTTGCCGGGAGGGACTATGGCTACACCTTC. Amino acids: CSVAGRDYGYTF.

This clone has a handful of counts. The chain employs TRBV13 and TRBJ1-1; D may be TRBD1 (5 bases). The CDR3 length is 15 residues. The germline V gene encodes CDR1 PRHDT and CDR2 FYEKMQ (reference sequence). V lost 4 bases and J 5 bases, leaving 17 bases between the germline ends. The chain's CDR3 is CASSSSGTGQTEAFF. The DNA of the CDR3 is TGTGCCAGCAGCTCCTCGGGGACTGGACAAACTGAAGCTTTCTTT.

The rearrangement uses TRBV6-2 or TRBV6-3 and TRBJ2-7; maybe TRBD1 (6 bases). The CDR3 is made up of 12 amino acids. Germline CDR1 is MNHEY and CDR2 is SVGEGT. Trimming stripped 5 bases from V and 8 bases from J, with 13 bases between. The CDR3 reads CASSQGHSKQYF. CDR3 nucleotide sequence: TGTGCCAGCAGTCAGGGACATAGCAAGCAGTACTTC.

V and J are TRBV18 and TRBJ2-2, with TRBD1 as a possible D gene (6 bases). Germline CDR1 and CDR2: KGHSH and LQKENI. This CDR3 has 17 amino acids. Trimming shortened V by 2 bases and J by 4 bases, and 17 bases separated the two germline ends. The CDR3 loop reads CASSPSTVTRGTGELFF. DNA of the CDR3: TGTGCCAGCTCACCATCGACAGTAACCAGGGGCACCGGGGAGCTGTTTTTT.

This clone has a single count. The chain uses TRBV19 and TRBJ2-7; 14 bases line up with TRBD2. The V segment lost 8 bases and the J segment 5 bases; nucleotides outside the gene matches: 11. CDR1 and CDR2 (germline): LNHDA, SQIVND (reference sequence). The CDR3 runs 16 residues. As DNA, the CDR3 is TGTGCCAGTGCGGGACTAGCGGGAGTAGATAACAACGAGCAGTACTTC. Its protein is CASAGLAGVDNNEQYF.

This clone was seen only a few times. The chain has TRBV6-2 or TRBV6-3 and TRBJ1-3, with D unresolved. CDR3 length: 14 amino acids. Trimming shortened V by 2 bases and J by 0 bases, and 5 bases separated the two germline ends. CDR1 and CDR2 from the germline V gene are MNHEY and SVGEGT. The CDR3 bases are TGTGCCAGCAGTTACGAGCCCTCTGGAAACACCATATATTTT. As protein: CASSYEPSGNTIYF.

On this clone itself: At one of its ends the junction is not consistent with the germline gene, which may arise from a read error. V and J are TRBV27 and TRBJ1-1; D possibly corresponds to TRBD1 (6 bases). The V gene's germline CDR1 is MNHEY and CDR2 SMNVEV (reference sequence). The CDR3 runs to 13 residues. Here the CDR3 reads CASSLWTAQPPVF. DNA of the CDR3: TGTGCCAGCAGTCTCTGGACAGCGCAACCACCGGTCTTT.

The rearrangement links TRBV2 to TRBJ2-7; D perhaps matches TRBD2 (6 bases). Trimming removed 8 bases at V and 6 bases at J, with 14 bases between. The CDR3 loop spans 12 amino acids. Germline V gives CDR1 SNHLY, CDR2 FYNNEI. In DNA form, the CDR3 reads TGTGCCAGCGGAAATAGACTAGTCGAGCAGTACTTC. Protein: CASGNRLVEQYF.